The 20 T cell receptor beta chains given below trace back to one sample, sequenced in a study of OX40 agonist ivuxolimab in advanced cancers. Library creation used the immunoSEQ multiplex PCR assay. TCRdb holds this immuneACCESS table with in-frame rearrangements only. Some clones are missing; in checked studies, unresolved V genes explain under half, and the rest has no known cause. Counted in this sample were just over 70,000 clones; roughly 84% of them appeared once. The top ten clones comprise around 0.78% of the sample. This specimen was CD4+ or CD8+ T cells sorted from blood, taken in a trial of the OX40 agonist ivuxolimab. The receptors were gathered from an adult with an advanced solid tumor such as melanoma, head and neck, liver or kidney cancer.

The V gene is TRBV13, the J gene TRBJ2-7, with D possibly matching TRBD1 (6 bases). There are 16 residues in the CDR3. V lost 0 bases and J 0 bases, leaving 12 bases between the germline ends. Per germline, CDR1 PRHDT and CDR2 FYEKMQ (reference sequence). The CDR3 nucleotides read TGTGCCAGCAGCTTAGGTAGGGGGTGGAGCTCCTACGAGCAGTACTTC. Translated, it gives CASSLGRGWSSYEQYF.

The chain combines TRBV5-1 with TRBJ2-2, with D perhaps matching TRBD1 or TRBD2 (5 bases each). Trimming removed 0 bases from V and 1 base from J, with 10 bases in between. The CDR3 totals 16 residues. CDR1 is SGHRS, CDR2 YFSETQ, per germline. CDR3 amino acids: CASSLDRGRNTGELFF. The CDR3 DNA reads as TGCGCCAGCAGCTTGGATCGGGGCCGGAACACCGGGGAGCTGTTTTTT.

The CDR3 DNA follows: TGCGCCAGCAGCTTGGTCGGACAGCTCCAAGAGACCCAGTACTTC. Encoded protein: CASSLVGQLQETQYF. The chain recombines TRBV5-1 with TRBJ2-5; tentatively, D is TRBD1 (6 bases). Trimming shortened V by 0 bases and J by 1 base, and 10 bases separated the two germline ends. The CDR3 extends over 15 amino acids. The germline V gene has CDR1 SGHRS and CDR2 YFSETQ.

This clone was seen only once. This CDR3 reads CACLRNTIYF. In nucleotides, the CDR3 is TGTGCCTGCCTGCGAAACACCATATATTTT. The rearrangement joins TRBV30 to TRBJ1-3; the D is unclear. The CDR3 sequence is 10 residues long. V lost 6 bases, J lost 5 bases, and 5 bases lay in between. Per the germline V gene, CDR1 is GTSNPN and CDR2 is SVGIG (reference sequence).

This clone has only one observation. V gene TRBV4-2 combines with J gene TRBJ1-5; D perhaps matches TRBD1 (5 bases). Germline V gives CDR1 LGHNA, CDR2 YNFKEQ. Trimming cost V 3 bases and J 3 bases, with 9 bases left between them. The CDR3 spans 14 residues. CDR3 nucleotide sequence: TGTGCCAGCAGCCAGGGACCGATCAATCAGCCCCAGCATTTT. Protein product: CASSQGPINQPQHF.

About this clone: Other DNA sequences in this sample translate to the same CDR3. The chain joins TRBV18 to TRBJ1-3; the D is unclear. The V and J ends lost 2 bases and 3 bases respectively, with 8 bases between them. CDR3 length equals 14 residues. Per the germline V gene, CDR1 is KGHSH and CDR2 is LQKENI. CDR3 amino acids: CASSPEGSGNTIYF. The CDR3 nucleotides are TGTGCCAGCTCACCAGAGGGAAGTGGAAACACCATATATTTT.

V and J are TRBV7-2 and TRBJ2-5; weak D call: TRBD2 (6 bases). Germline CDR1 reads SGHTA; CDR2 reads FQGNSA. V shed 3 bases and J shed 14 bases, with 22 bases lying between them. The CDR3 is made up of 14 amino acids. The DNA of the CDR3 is TGTGCCAGCAGCTTTACGGGGGAAGGGCCTGGACCCTACTTC. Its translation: CASSFTGEGPGPYF.

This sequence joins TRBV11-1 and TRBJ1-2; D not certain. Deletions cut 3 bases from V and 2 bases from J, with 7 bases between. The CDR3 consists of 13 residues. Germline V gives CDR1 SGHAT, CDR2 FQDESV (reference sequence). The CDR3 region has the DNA TGTGCCAGCAGCTTCGGGGAGAACTATGGCTACACCTTC. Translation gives CASSFGENYGYTF. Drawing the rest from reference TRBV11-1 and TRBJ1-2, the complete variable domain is EAEVAQSPRYKITEKSQAVAFWCDPISGHATLYWYRQILGQGPELLVQFQDESVVDDSQLPKDRFSAERLKGVDSTLKIQPAELGDSAMYLCASSFGENYGYTFGSGTRLTVV.

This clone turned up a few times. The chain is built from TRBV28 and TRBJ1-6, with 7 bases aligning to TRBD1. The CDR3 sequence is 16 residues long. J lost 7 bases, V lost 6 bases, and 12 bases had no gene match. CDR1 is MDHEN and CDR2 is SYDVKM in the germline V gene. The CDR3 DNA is TGTGCCAGCAGCCAGACAGGGAACCCCGTAAATTCACCCCTCCACTTT. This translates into CASSQTGNPVNSPLHF.

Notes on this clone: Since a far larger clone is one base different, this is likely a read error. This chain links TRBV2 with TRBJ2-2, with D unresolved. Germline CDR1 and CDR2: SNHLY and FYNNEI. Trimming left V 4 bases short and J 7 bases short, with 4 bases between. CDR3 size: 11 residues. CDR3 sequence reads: CASSVGGELFF. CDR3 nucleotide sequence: TGTGCCAGCAGTGTGGGCGGGGAGCTGTTTTTT.

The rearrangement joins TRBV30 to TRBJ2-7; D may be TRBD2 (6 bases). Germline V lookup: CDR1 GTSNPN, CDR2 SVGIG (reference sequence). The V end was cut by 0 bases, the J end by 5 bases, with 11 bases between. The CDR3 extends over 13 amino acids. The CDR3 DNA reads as TGTGCCTGGAGTGTACCCGGCGGGGACGAGCAGTACTTC. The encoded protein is CAWSVPGGDEQYF.

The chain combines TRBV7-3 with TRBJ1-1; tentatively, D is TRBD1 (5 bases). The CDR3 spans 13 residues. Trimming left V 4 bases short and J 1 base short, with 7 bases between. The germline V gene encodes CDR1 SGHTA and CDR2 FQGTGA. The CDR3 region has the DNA TGTGCCAGCAGCTCGAGGGGGAACACTGAAGCTTTCTTT. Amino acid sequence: CASSSRGNTEAFF.

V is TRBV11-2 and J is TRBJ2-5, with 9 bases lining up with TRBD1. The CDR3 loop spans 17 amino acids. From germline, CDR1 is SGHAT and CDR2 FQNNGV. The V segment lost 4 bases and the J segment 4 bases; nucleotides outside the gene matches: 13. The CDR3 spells CASSSQPGQGPRETQYF. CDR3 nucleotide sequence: TGTGCCAGCAGCTCGCAACCGGGACAGGGTCCCCGAGAGACCCAGTACTTC.

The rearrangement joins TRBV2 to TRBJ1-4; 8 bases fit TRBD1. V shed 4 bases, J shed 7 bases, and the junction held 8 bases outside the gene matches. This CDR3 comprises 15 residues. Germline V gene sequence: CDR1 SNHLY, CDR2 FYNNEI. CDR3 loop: CASSVGRGRSEKLFF. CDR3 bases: TGTGCCAGCAGTGTAGGCAGGGGGCGCAGTGAAAAACTGTTTTTT.

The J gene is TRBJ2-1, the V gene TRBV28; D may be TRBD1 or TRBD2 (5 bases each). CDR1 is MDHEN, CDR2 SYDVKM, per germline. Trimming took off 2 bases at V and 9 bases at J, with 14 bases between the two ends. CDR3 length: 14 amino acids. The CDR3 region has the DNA TGTGCCAGCAGTTTAGGGGGTCGGCCAGTTGAGCAGTTCTTC. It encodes CASSLGGRPVEQFF.

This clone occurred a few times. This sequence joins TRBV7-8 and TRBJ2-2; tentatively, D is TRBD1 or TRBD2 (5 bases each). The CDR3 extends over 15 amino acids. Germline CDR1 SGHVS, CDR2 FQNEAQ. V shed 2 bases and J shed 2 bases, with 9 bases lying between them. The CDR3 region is CASSLRGPNTGELFF. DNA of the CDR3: TGTGCCAGCAGCTTACGGGGACCCAACACCGGGGAGCTGTTTTTT.

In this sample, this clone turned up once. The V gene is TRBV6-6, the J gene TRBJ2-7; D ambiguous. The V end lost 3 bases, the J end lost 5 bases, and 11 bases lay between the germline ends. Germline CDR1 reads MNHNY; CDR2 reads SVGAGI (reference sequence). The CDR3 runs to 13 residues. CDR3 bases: TGTGCCAGCAGTTATAGGCTAGACCACGAGCAGTACTTC. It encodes CASSYRLDHEQYF.

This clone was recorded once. The DNA of the CDR3 is TGTGCCAGCAGCGTCCCGGGACTGAACTATGGCTACACCTTC. It yields the protein CASSVPGLNYGYTF. The chain employs TRBV9 and TRBJ1-2; TRBD1 might be the D (5 bases). The CDR3 contains 14 residues. V was shortened by 2 bases and J by 2 bases, with 10 bases between the two germline ends. Germline values: CDR1 SGDLS, CDR2 YYNGEE.

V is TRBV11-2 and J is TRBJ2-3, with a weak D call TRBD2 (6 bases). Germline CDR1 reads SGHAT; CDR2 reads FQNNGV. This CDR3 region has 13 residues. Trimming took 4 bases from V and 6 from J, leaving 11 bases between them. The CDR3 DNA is TGTGCCAGCAGCTCTCTACTAGCTGATACGCAGTATTTT. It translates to CASSSLLADTQYF.

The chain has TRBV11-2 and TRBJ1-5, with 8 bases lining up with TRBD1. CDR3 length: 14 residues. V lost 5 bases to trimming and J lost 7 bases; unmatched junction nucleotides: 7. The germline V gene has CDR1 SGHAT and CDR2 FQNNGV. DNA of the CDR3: TGTGCCAGCAGCCAGACAGGACAGGGACAGCCCCAGCATTTT. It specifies CASSQTGQGQPQHF. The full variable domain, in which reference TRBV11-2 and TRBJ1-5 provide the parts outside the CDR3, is EAGVAQSPRYKIIEKRQSVAFWCNPISGHATLYWYQQILGQGPKLLIQFQNNGVVDDSQLPKDRFSAERLKGVDSTLKIQPAKLEDSAVYLCASSQTGQGQPQHFGDGTRLSIL.